The present TCR beta chain was sequenced within a study of T cells after yellow fever vaccination. General study results and limits: Though weaker, the secondary response peaked faster, on day 5 versus 15. Reappearing after the booster were most of the clones from primary vaccination (around 96% CD4, 70% to 90% CD8).

TCRdb reprocessed the 5' RACE reads with MiXCR, giving one entry per CDR3 protein. The sample carries just over 250,000 distinct CDR3 sequences, approximately 5.2% recorded once. In regard to this clonotype: Its antigen is undetermined.

This clonotype was obtained from a man in his late teens or twenties who received the YFV17D yellow fever vaccine. The sample here was CD4+ T cells sorted from PBMCs, taken on the day of the yellow fever booster vaccination.

The CDR3 is CASSQQTGTGLETQYF. The CDR3 DNA follows: TGCGCCAGCAGCCAACAAACCGGGACAGGGTTGGAGACCCAGTACTTC. J is TRBJ2-5 and V is TRBV4-3; the match to TRBD1 covers 9 bases. CDR1 is LGHNA, CDR2 YSLEER, per germline. CDR3 size: 16 residues. V gave up 2 bases and J gave up 5 bases; unmatched junction bases: 9.